This TCR beta chain was captured in a study of monozygotic twins with inflammatory bowel disease. Germline V gives CDR1 SGHRS, CDR2 YFSETQ. The CDR3 has 16 residues. TCRdb reanalyzed the 5' RACE reads, giving one entry per CDR3 protein sequence and no DNA. Reported are approximately 400,000 distinct CDR3 sequences; the ten largest clones contain about 2.3%. Study-wide points: Since immunosuppressive treatments differed, patient repertoires may have gained added variability. Lower sharing of clonotypes with other individuals was seen in IBD patients than in healthy twins. This was most marked in patients showing signs of disease activity.

Points on this clonotype: No antigen is known for it.

The specimen sequenced was blood. This sequence joins TRBV5-1 and TRBJ2-3; TCRdb designates TRBD2, a call that cannot be tested without DNA. The TCR was taken from a human donor with ulcerative colitis or Crohn's disease, or a healthy co-twin of an affected twin (not recorded which). This CDR3 reads CASSFYQRGGTDTQYF.